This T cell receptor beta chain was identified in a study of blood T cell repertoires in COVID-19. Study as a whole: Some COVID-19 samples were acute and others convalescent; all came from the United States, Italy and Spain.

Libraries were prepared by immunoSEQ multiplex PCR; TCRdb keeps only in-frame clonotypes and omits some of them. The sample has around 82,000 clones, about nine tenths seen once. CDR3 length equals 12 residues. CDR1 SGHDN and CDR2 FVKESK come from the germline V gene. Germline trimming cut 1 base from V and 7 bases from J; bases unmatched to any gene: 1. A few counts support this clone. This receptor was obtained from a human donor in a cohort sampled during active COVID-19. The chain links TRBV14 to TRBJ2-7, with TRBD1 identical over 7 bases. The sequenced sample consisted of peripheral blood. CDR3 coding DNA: TGTGCCAGCAGCCAAGCACAGGGGGAGCAGTACTTC. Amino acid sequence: CASSQAQGEQYF.